These 18 T cell receptor beta chains were all obtained from the same sample, sequenced in a study of Tregs in tolerant kidney transplant recipients. The table came from immunoSEQ multiplex PCR; TCRdb's copy has only in-frame clones and leaves some out. The repertoire holds around 50,000 clones, with over 70% as singletons. The sequenced sample was CD4+ T cells from blood. The receptors were sampled from a human donor in good health.

The chain links TRBV30 to TRBJ2-2, with D tentatively TRBD2 (5 bases). Deletions cut 5 bases from V and 5 bases from J, with 18 bases between. Germline V gives CDR1 GTSNPN, CDR2 SVGIG (reference sequence). This CDR3 has 15 residues. CDR3 sequence reads: CAWRRGIRGTGELFF. CDR3 sequence (DNA): TGTGCCTGGCGGAGAGGGATTCGAGGAACCGGGGAGCTGTTTTTT.

In this sample, this clone turned up a few times. This chain uses TRBV5-4 with TRBJ2-3; D might be TRBD1 (6 bases). The CDR3 has 15 residues. Trimming took 4 bases from V and 2 from J, leaving 14 bases between them. In germline, CDR1 is SGHNT, CDR2 YYREEE (reference sequence). The CDR3 DNA sequence: TGTGCCAGCAGCCTTTTTTCAGGGGACACAGATACGCAGTATTTT. Translation gives CASSLFSGDTDTQYF.

The J gene is TRBJ2-3, the V gene TRBV7-2, with a possible D match to TRBD2 (7 bases). Germline V gene data show CDR1 as SGHTA and CDR2 as FQGNSA. The CDR3 runs 18 residues. V was pared by 8 bases and J by 7 bases, with 31 bases between. For the CDR3, the DNA is TGTGCCAGCCTTCCGAGAGGGTCCGGGGGGCTCGCGGAAAATACGCAGTATTTT. As protein: CASLPRGSGGLAENTQYF.

This clone has only one observation. This rearrangement joins TRBV6-5 to TRBJ2-3; 7 nucleotides agree with TRBD1. The V gene end was trimmed by 2 bases and the J gene end by 4 bases; junction bases not matched to a gene: 3. CDR3 length: 14 residues. CDR1 is MNHEY and CDR2 is SVGAGI in the germline V gene. Written as DNA, the CDR3 is TGTGCCAGCAGTTACAGGGGGCAGGCAGATACGCAGTATTTT. Translated, it gives CASSYRGQADTQYF.

The chain recombines TRBV23-1 with TRBJ2-7, with D tentatively TRBD2 (5 bases). TRBV23-1 belongs to the ORF category, with a function that is uncertain. The CDR3 length is 14 residues. V lost 0 bases, J lost 7 bases, and 13 bases lay in between. CDR3 DNA sequence: TGCGCCAGCAGTCAATCGTCCGGGGTCCGTGAGCAGTACTTC. This gives the protein CASSQSSGVREQYF.

The rearrangement uses TRBV2 and TRBJ1-1; the D gene is possibly TRBD1 (6 bases). The V end lost 8 bases, the J end lost 4 bases, and 17 bases lay between the germline ends. This CDR3 contains 14 residues. Per the germline V gene, CDR1 is SNHLY and CDR2 is FYNNEI. DNA of the CDR3: TGTGCCAGCTCTATCATAAGGGGGGCCACTGAAGCTTTCTTT. It is translated as CASSIIRGATEAFF.

V usage is TRBV27 and J usage is TRBJ1-2; D possibly corresponds to TRBD1 (5 bases). Trimming removed 2 bases at V and 5 bases at J, with 21 bases between. The CDR3 is 17 amino acids. The germline V gene has CDR1 MNHEY and CDR2 SMNVEV (reference sequence). CDR3: CASSLKRETVARYGYTF. As DNA, the CDR3 is TGTGCCAGCAGTTTAAAAAGAGAGACAGTAGCTAGGTATGGCTACACCTTC.

This chain joins TRBV25-1 and TRBJ1-1; D gene ambiguous. The CDR3 runs 16 residues. CDR1 and CDR2 from the germline V gene are MGHDK and SYGVNS. The V gene lost 1 base and the J gene lost 1 base, with 13 bases spanning the gap. CDR3 coding DNA: TGTGCCAGCAGTGAATTAGGGAAGGGAACGAACACTGAAGCTTTCTTT. Amino acids: CASSELGKGTNTEAFF. Using reference TRBV25-1 and TRBJ1-1 for the parts outside the CDR3, the full variable domain is EADIYQTPRYLVIGTGKKITLECSQTMGHDKMYWYQQDPGMELHLIHYSYGVNSTEKGDLSSESTVSRIRTEHFPLTLESARPSHTSQYLCASSELGKGTNTEAFFGQGTRLTVV.

The chain has TRBV5-4 and TRBJ2-1, with a tentative D call TRBD1 (6 bases). V lost 0 bases, J lost 8 bases, and 9 bases lay in between. This CDR3 spans 13 amino acids. The germline CDR1 and CDR2 sequences are SGHNT and YYREEE (reference sequence). The CDR3 reads CASSLAQGDEQFF. For the CDR3, the DNA is TGTGCCAGCAGCTTGGCACAGGGCGATGAGCAGTTCTTC.

The J gene is TRBJ1-1, the V gene TRBV4-2; D is unclear. V was trimmed by 8 bases and J by 0 bases, leaving 10 bases between them. Germline CDR1 LGHNA, CDR2 YNFKEQ. The CDR3 covers 13 residues. CDR3 in DNA: TGTGCCAGCTCTAAGGTGGTGAACACTGAAGCTTTCTTT. Its translation is CASSKVVNTEAFF.

The chain couples TRBV5-4 to TRBJ1-4, with 7 bases fitting TRBD1. The germline CDR1 and CDR2 sequences are SGHNT and YYREEE (reference sequence). The trim removed 4 bases at V and 7 bases at J, leaving 13 bases unmatched. The CDR3 spans 16 residues. CDR3 coding DNA: TGTGCCAGCAGCGACGATGACAGGGTTAGTGGTGAAAAACTGTTTTTT. This encodes CASSDDDRVSGEKLFF.

The V gene is TRBV4-1, the J gene TRBJ1-6; D not certain. The germline V and J ends were trimmed by 0 bases and 5 bases, with 14 bases remaining between them. The germline gives CDR1 MGHRA, CDR2 YSYEKL. This CDR3 spans 17 amino acids. CDR3 nucleotide sequence: TGCGCCAGCAGCCAAGATAGGCGGAATGTTCATAATTCACCCCTCCACTTT. It specifies CASSQDRRNVHNSPLHF.

J is TRBJ2-2 and V is TRBV27, with 8 positions matching TRBD1. The CDR3 has 14 amino acids. Unmatched junction bases numbered 6, after V lost 8 bases and J lost 4 bases. The germline gives CDR1 MNHEY, CDR2 SMNVEV (reference sequence). The CDR3 nucleotides read TGTGCCAGCTGCCGGGACAGGTTCACCGGGGAGCTGTTTTTT. Protein: CASCRDRFTGELFF.

The rearrangement uses TRBV30 and TRBJ2-7; 7 bases map to TRBD2. V shed 0 bases and J 3 bases; nucleotides not matched to a gene: 8. CDR3 length: 15 amino acids. CDR1 and CDR2 (germline): GTSNPN, SVGIG (reference sequence). CDR3 sequence: CAWSVVQRGIYEQYF. Written as DNA, the CDR3 is TGTGCCTGGAGTGTGGTACAGCGGGGTATCTACGAGCAGTACTTC.

This clone came up once. The rearrangement joins TRBV30 to TRBJ1-1; no definite D call. The CDR3 is made up of 13 amino acids. CDR1 and CDR2 from the germline V gene are GTSNPN and SVGIG (reference sequence). With 2 bases removed from V and 1 base from J, the gap between germline ends came to 8 bases. The CDR3 here is CAWSPYGNTEAFF. The CDR3 nucleotides read TGTGCCTGGAGTCCCTACGGGAACACTGAAGCTTTCTTT. Full variable domain (missing parts from reference TRBV30 and TRBJ1-1): SQTIHQWPATLVQPVGSPLSLECTVEGTSNPNLYWYRQAAGRGLQLLFYSVGIGQISSEVPQNLSASRPQDRQFILSSKKLLLSDSGFYLCAWSPYGNTEAFFGQGTRLTVV.

V and J are TRBV9 and TRBJ1-1; D ambiguous. Germline V CDR1 and CDR2: SGDLS, YYNGEE. The V end lost 1 base, the J end lost 1 base, and 5 bases lay between the germline ends. The CDR3 contains 13 residues. In nucleotides, the CDR3 is TGTGCCAGCAGCGTACACACGAACACTGAAGCTTTCTTT. It codes for CASSVHTNTEAFF.

In its sample, this clone was seen once. V and J are TRBV11-1 and TRBJ2-3; 14 bases align to TRBD2. The V and J ends lost 2 bases and 2 bases, in that order; junction bases with no gene match: 9. Germline V lookup: CDR1 SGHAT, CDR2 FQDESV (reference sequence). CDR3 length equals 19 residues. The CDR3 here is CASSLPRRTSGGTTDTQYF. The CDR3, as DNA: TGTGCCAGCAGCTTACCCCGTCGGACTAGCGGGGGGACCACAGATACGCAGTATTTT.

The V call is TRBV6-1, the J call TRBJ1-2; no reliable D call. The germline V gene has CDR1 MNHNS and CDR2 SASEGT. Trimming took off 2 bases at V and 6 bases at J, with 13 bases between the two ends. The length of the CDR3 is 14 residues. The CDR3 spells CASSELVSYNGYTF. CDR3 DNA: TGTGCCAGCAGTGAATTAGTCAGTTATAATGGCTACACCTTC.